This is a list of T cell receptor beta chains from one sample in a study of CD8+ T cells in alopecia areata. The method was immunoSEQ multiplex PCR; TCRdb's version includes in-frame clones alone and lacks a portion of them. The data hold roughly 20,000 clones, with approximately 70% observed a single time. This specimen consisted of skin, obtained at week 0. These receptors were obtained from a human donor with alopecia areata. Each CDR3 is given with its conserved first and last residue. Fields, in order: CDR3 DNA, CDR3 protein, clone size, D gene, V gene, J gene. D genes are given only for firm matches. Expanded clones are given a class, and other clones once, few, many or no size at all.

TGCGCCAGCAGCCGAGGAAGGGACACAGATACGCAGTATTTT,CASSRGRDTDTQYF,few,.,TRBV4-3,TRBJ2-3
TGCGCCAGCAGCGTGACAGTCTCGAACACTGAAGCTTTCTTT,CASSVTVSNTEAFF,few,.,TRBV5-1,TRBJ1-1
TGCGCCAGCAGCCAAGATCTAGGCGCCTCAGATACGCAGTATTTT,CASSQDLGASDTQYF,.,.,TRBV4-3,TRBJ2-3
TGTGCCACCTTGGGGGGCACTGAAGCTTTCTTT,CATLGGTEAFF,.,.,TRBV6-5,TRBJ1-1
TGTGCCAGCAGCCTTACAAGCTCGAGCTCCTACGAGCAGTACTTC,CASSLTSSSSYEQYF,few,.,TRBV19,TRBJ2-7
TGTGCCAGCAGCACCGTAGGGACAGGGGACCACGAGCAGTACTTC,CASSTVGTGDHEQYF,few,TRBD1,TRBV6-6,TRBJ2-7
TGTGCCAGCAGCCCACGGACAGGGTCCTACGAGCAGTACTTC,CASSPRTGSYEQYF,.,TRBD1,TRBV7-9,TRBJ2-7
TGTGCCACCTCCACGGGGGAATACACTGAAGCTTTCTTT,CATSTGEYTEAFF,once,.,TRBV6-5,TRBJ1-1
TGTGCCAGCAGCTTAGACCCAGGGCGATACGAGCAGTACTTC,CASSLDPGRYEQYF,.,.,TRBV11-2,TRBJ2-7
TGTGCCAGCAGTGAATACGAATGGGGGAAAAGAGAGACCCAGTACTTC,CASSEYEWGKRETQYF,.,.,TRBV25-1,TRBJ2-5
TGCGCCAGCAGCCTCCGACAGGGTCTGAACACTGAAGCTTTCTTT,CASSLRQGLNTEAFF,.,TRBD1,TRBV4-1,TRBJ1-1
TGTGCCAGCAGTTCCGGAGAGGGGGGGTATTATTCACCCCTCCACTTT,CASSSGEGGYYSPLHF,few,.,TRBV11-3,TRBJ1-6
TGTGCCAGCAGCTTCTCTCAGGGTCAAGAGACCCAGTACTTC,CASSFSQGQETQYF,.,.,TRBV7-9,TRBJ2-5
TGTGCCAGCAGTTACGCTTTCTTT,CASSYAFF,few,.,TRBV6-5,TRBJ1-1
TGCGCCAGCAGCTCAGACCTTCAGCCCCAGCATTTT,CASSSDLQPQHF,.,.,TRBV5-1,TRBJ1-5
TGCGCCAGCAGCCTGGAGGACAGGCTGTCGTACGAGCAGTACTTC,CASSLEDRLSYEQYF,few,TRBD1,TRBV5-1,TRBJ2-7
TGTGCCAGCCTTCCCGATCCGGACAGGGGAATATATGGCTACACCTTC,CASLPDPDRGIYGYTF,.,TRBD1,TRBV5-6,TRBJ1-2
TGTGCCAGCCTTTCTGGGGGGACACATAACTATGGCTACACCTTC,CASLSGGTHNYGYTF,.,.,TRBV28,TRBJ1-2
TGTGCCAGCAGCTTAGACCATGGGACCTACTCCTACGAGCAGTACTTC,CASSLDHGTYSYEQYF,.,.,TRBV11-2,TRBJ2-7
TGTGCCAGCAGCCGACAGGGGACTGGAAACACCATATATTTT,CASSRQGTGNTIYF,.,TRBD1,TRBV7-6,TRBJ1-3
TGTGCCAGCAGTTTACGGGACAGCTACGAGCAGTACTTC,CASSLRDSYEQYF,few,TRBD1,TRBV2,TRBJ2-7
TGTGCCAGCACCGACAGGGTAGATGGCTACACCTTC,CASTDRVDGYTF,.,TRBD1,TRBV6-1,TRBJ1-2
TGTGCCAGCAGCTTAGGACAGGGGACAGCCGAGCAGTACTTC,CASSLGQGTAEQYF,.,TRBD1,TRBV5-5,TRBJ2-7
TGTGCCAGCACCCCCGGGACAGCCGGGGAGACCCAGTACTTC,CASTPGTAGETQYF,.,TRBD1,TRBV7-9,TRBJ2-5
TGTGCCAGCACGGGCCTTGGGGGGGCGAACACCGGGGAGCTGTTTTTT,CASTGLGGANTGELFF,.,TRBD2,TRBV6-6,TRBJ2-2
TGCGCCAGCAACGGTACTGCAGGGGCAGATACGCAGTATTTT,CASNGTAGADTQYF,.,.,TRBV5-4,TRBJ2-3
TGTGCCAGCAGCGTCCGGACAGGGGGTAGTGAAAAACTGTTTTTT,CASSVRTGGSEKLFF,.,TRBD1,TRBV9,TRBJ1-4
TGTGCCAGCAGTGAAGTGTTCAGGGTGGTCACTGAAGCTTTCTTT,CASSEVFRVVTEAFF,.,.,TRBV6-1,TRBJ1-1
TGTGCCAGCAGCTACGGACAGGGGGCAACGGAGACCCAGTACTTC,CASSYGQGATETQYF,.,TRBD1,TRBV6-1,TRBJ2-5
TGTGCCAGCAGCCCTCATGTGCAGGGTACAGATACGCAGTATTTT,CASSPHVQGTDTQYF,few,.,TRBV6-5,TRBJ2-3
TGTGCCAGTAGGACAGGGCATCGGCGGTTGGATTCACCCCTCCACTTT,CASRTGHRRLDSPLHF,.,TRBD1,TRBV19,TRBJ1-6
TGTGCCAGCAGCCAAGATCCTGGCGCCGGGCGGCGGTATGAGCAGTTCTTC,CASSQDPGAGRRYEQFF,.,.,TRBV14,TRBJ2-1
TGTGCCAGCAGCCCGGGACTAGCGGGGGCCATACAAGAGACCCAGTACTTC,CASSPGLAGAIQETQYF,few,TRBD2,TRBV7-9,TRBJ2-5
TGTGCCAGCAGCTTCAATAGCCCTTCCTCCTACGAGCAGTACTTC,CASSFNSPSSYEQYF,.,.,TRBV7-8,TRBJ2-7
TGCGCCAGCAGTGTTCAGCAGGGATTTAATTCACCCCTCCACTTT,CASSVQQGFNSPLHF,.,.,TRBV10-2,TRBJ1-6
TGTGCCAGCAGCCCGACCCGGGGCCATGAGCAGTTCTTC,CASSPTRGHEQFF,.,.,TRBV7-2,TRBJ2-1
TGTGCCAGCTCACCCGGACAGGGTGCCTACGAGCAGTACTTC,CASSPGQGAYEQYF,.,TRBD1,TRBV18,TRBJ2-7
TGTGCCAGCAGATTCTGGCGCCACAATGAGCAGTTCTTC,CASRFWRHNEQFF,few,.,TRBV6-5,TRBJ2-1
TGCGCCAGCAGCCGGGAGGGCTACAACACTGAAGCTTTCTTT,CASSREGYNTEAFF,.,.,TRBV4-3,TRBJ1-1
TGTGCCAGCAGCCTGACAGGGGGCTCCTACGAGCAGTACTTC,CASSLTGGSYEQYF,.,TRBD1,TRBV9,TRBJ2-7
TGTGCCAGCAGTTTACGATACCAGGGAGGGCACACCTGGGAGCTGTTTTTT,CASSLRYQGGHTWELFF,.,TRBD2,TRBV27,TRBJ2-2
TGTGCCAGCAACCGATGGGGGGATACGCAGTATTTT,CASNRWGDTQYF,few,.,TRBV2,TRBJ2-3
TGCGCCTCAGCAGATCCAGCCTCTGGAAACACCATATATTTT,CASADPASGNTIYF,medium-sized,.,TRBV5-1,TRBJ1-3
TGTGCCAGCAGCTCCTTTGTGAGAGAGACCCAGTACTTC,CASSSFVRETQYF,few,.,TRBV7-8,TRBJ2-5
TGTGCCAGCAGCTCCTTCGAGAACACTGAAGCTTTCTTT,CASSSFENTEAFF,.,.,TRBV7-3,TRBJ1-1
TGTGCCAGCAACCCCGGGCCTAATTCCTACGAGCAGTACTTC,CASNPGPNSYEQYF,.,.,TRBV6-5,TRBJ2-7
TGTGCCAGCAGCAGACAGGGGGCCAATCAGCCCCAGCATTTT,CASSRQGANQPQHF,.,TRBD1,TRBV6-5,TRBJ1-5
TGTGCCTGGAGTGTAGGGTATAGCGGGGGGATTAACACCGGGGAGCTGTTTTTT,CAWSVGYSGGINTGELFF,.,TRBD2,TRBV30,TRBJ2-2
TGTGCCAGCAGCCTTGGCAGGGGGCGGGGCACAGATACGCAGTATTTT,CASSLGRGRGTDTQYF,.,TRBD1,TRBV5-4,TRBJ2-3